A selection of T cell receptor beta chains follows, all from one sample in a study of blood T cells in healthy people across ages. Via MiXCR, TCRdb re-called the 5' RACE reads, giving one row per CDR3 protein. The sample lists 650,000 to 1,000,000 distinct CDR3 sequences, around 34% seen once, with approximately 12% in the top ten. The sequenced sample was blood. The receptors derive from a man aged 18 to 30 in good health. Both conserved end residues are part of each CDR3. The D gene is left open where the match is weak. Rows may omit the clone size; those that give it use once, few, many or a size class.

.	many	TRBV12-3/TRBV12-4	TRBJ1-2	CASSLGPGYTF	TGTGCCAGCAGTTTAGGGCCTGGCTACACCTTC
.	.	TRBV28	TRBJ1-1	CASRLRANTEAFF	TGTGCCAGCAGACTGAGGGCGAACACTGAAGCTTTCTTT
.	.	TRBV20-1	TRBJ1-2	CSARDLGTGGYTF	TGCAGTGCTAGAGATCTAGGGACGGGTGGCTACACCTTC
.	.	TRBV6-2/TRBV6-3	TRBJ2-3	CASSYPRDTQYF	TGTGCCAGCAGTTACCCCCGGGATACGCAGTATTTT
TRBD1	few	TRBV7-9	TRBJ2-7	CASSFWAGGLYEQYF	TGTGCCAGCAGCTTCTGGGCAGGGGGCCTCTACGAGCAGTACTTC
.	.	TRBV27	TRBJ2-3	CASSFLAMGIPDTQYF	TGTGCCAGCAGTTTCTTAGCCATGGGGATCCCAGATACGCAGTATTTT
.	few	TRBV12-3/TRBV12-4	TRBJ2-3	CASSLGGVKFTDTQYF	TGTGCCAGCAGTTTAGGGGGGGTTAAATTCACAGATACGCAGTATTTT
TRBD1	.	TRBV29-1	TRBJ2-3	CSVEDQDRDPWTDTQYF	TGCAGCGTTGAAGATCAGGACAGGGACCCCTGGACAGATACGCAGTATTTT
.	many	TRBV4-3	TRBJ2-3	CASSPSSTASTDTQYF	TGCGCCAGCAGCCCCTCAAGTACTGCTAGCACAGATACGCAGTATTTT
.	.	TRBV10-3	TRBJ2-4	CAIMDGMAREQYF	TGTGCCATCATGGACGGGATGGCTAGAGAGCAGTACTTC
.	many	TRBV7-2	TRBJ2-3	CASSPVLDTQYF	TGTGCCAGCAGCCCCGTTTTGGATACGCAGTATTTT
.	few	TRBV5-1	TRBJ2-5	CASSLGAGETETQYF	TGCGCCAGCAGCTTGGGGGCCGGAGAGACAGAGACCCAGTACTTC
TRBD1	.	TRBV7-9	TRBJ2-5	CATSLREWTGGSETQYF	TGTGCCACCAGCCTACGCGAGTGGACAGGGGGGTCAGAGACCCAGTACTTC
.	few	TRBV7-9	TRBJ1-2	CASFLSQGSKRGGYTF	TGTGCCAGTTTCCTCTCCCAGGGATCTAAAAGAGGTGGCTACACCTTC
.	.	TRBV2	TRBJ1-5	CASSAETAFAQPQHF	TGTGCCAGCAGTGCCGAGACGGCATTCGCTCAGCCCCAGCATTTT
.	.	TRBV5-4	TRBJ2-5	CASSLETVNEQYF	TGTGCCAGCAGCTTGGAGACAGTCAATGAGCAGTACTTC
.	few	TRBV20-1	TRBJ1-2	CSASSQGNYGYTF	TGCAGTGCTAGCTCACAGGGAAACTATGGCTACACCTTC
.	.	TRBV9	TRBJ2-1	CASSATGTSYQETQFF	TGTGCCAGCAGCGCTACCGGGACTTCGTACCAAGAGACCCAGTTCTTC
.	.	TRBV19	TRBJ2-2	CASNEGNTGELFF	TGTGCCAGTAACGAGGGGAACACCGGGGAGCTGTTTTTT
TRBD2	few	TRBV7-9	TRBJ2-3	CASRAGLAGTDTQYF	TGTGCCAGCAGGGCGGGACTAGCGGGGACAGATACGCAGTATTTT
TRBD1	.	TRBV6-5	TRBJ1-1	CASSVPTGVMNTEAFF	TGTGCCAGCAGCGTACCCACAGGGGTAATGAACACTGAAGCTTTCTTT
.	.	TRBV7-9	TRBJ1-1	CASSFGAGGNTEAFF	TGTGCCAGCAGCTTTGGTGCTGGGGGCAACACTGAAGCTTTCTTT
.	many	TRBV12-3/TRBV12-4	TRBJ1-5	CASSLESGNNQPQHF	TGTGCCAGCAGTTTAGAATCAGGGAACAATCAGCCCCAGCATTTT
TRBD2	.	TRBV7-2	TRBJ2-5	CASSMEGTSGETQYF	TGTGCCAGCAGCATGGAAGGGACTAGCGGCGAGACCCAGTACTTC
TRBD1	.	TRBV20-1	TRBJ1-6	CSASRQGDNSPLHF	TGCAGTGCTAGTAGACAGGGTGATAATTCACCCCTCCACTTT
.	.	TRBV5-1	TRBJ1-1	CASSLELALNTEAFF	TGCGCCAGCAGCTTGGAGCTGGCATTGAACACTGAAGCTTTCTTT
.	.	TRBV5-1	TRBJ1-4	CASSLAGEINEKLFF	TGCGCCAGCAGCTTGGCCGGGGAGATCAATGAAAAACTGTTTTTT
.	.	TRBV20-1	TRBJ1-1	CSARRGAPNTEAFF	TGCAGTGCTAGGCGCGGGGCCCCGAACACTGAAGCTTTCTTT